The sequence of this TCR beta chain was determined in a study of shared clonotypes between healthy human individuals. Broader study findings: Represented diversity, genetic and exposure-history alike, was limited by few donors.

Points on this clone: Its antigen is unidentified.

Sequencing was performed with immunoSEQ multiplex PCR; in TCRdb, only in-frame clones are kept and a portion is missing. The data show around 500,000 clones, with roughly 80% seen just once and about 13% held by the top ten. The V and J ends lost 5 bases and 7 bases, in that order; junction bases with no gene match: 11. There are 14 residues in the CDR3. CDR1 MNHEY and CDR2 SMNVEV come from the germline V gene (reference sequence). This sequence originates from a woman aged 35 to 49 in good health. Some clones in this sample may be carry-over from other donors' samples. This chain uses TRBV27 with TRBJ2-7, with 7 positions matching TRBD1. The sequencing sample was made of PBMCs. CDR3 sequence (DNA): TGTGCCAGCAGTAGACGACAGGGCCTGAGGGAGCAGTACTTC. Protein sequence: CASSRRQGLREQYF.